A single T cell receptor (beta chain) is shown here with its context. This entry belongs to a study of blood T cell repertoires in COVID-19. Only in-frame clones appear in the TCRdb table, and some are missing; sequencing was by immunoSEQ multiplex PCR. The top ten hold around 1.2% of the sample, which has about 210,000 clones, about 92% seen once. The CDR3 runs to 14 residues. The V end was cut by 0 bases, the J end by 7 bases, with 13 bases between. Per the germline V gene, CDR1 is GTSNPN and CDR2 is SVGIG (reference sequence). The origin of this receptor is a young man with acute or convalescent COVID-19. The rearrangement joins TRBV30 to TRBJ2-1, with a tentative D call TRBD2 (5 bases). The sample was peripheral blood. The CDR3 nucleotides read TGTGCCTGGAGTGTGAGGACTCTCTTAAATGAGCAGTTCTTC. Translating gives CAWSVRTLLNEQFF.